The entry below gives a single TCR beta chain sequence along with its context. This sample is drawn from a study of blood T cell repertoires in COVID-19. Turning to the study itself: The study drew acute and convalescent COVID-19 samples from the United States, Italy and Spain. PBMCs, B-cell-depleted T cells, or T cells provided the cDNA or gDNA that made up the material.

The CDR3 contains 13 residues. Trimming cost V 1 base and J 7 bases, with 8 bases left between them. The germline gives CDR1 SEHNR, CDR2 FQNEAQ (reference sequence). In the original analysis: Reference gene primer amplification in the assay estimated nucleated cell counts. Generated by immunoSEQ multiplex PCR, the TCRdb table keeps only in-frame clones and is missing some. Clone size and the V and J calls come from that table; the DNA yielded D and trimming. This table holds around 180,000 clones, approximately 74% found once. The sequencing input was peripheral blood. The V and J genes are TRBV7-9 and TRBJ1-5; D may be TRBD1 (5 bases). This clonotype originated in a woman of 80 years or more with acute or convalescent COVID-19. CDR3 residues: CASSLGRAQPQHF. As DNA, the CDR3 is TGTGCCAGCAGCTTAGGCAGGGCGCAGCCCCAGCATTTT. Variable domain in full (rest from reference TRBV7-9 and TRBJ1-5): DTGVSQNPRHKITKRGQNVTFRCDPISEHNRLYWYRQTLGQGPEFLTYFQNEAQLEKSRLLSDRFSAERPKGSFSTLEIQRTEQGDSAMYLCASSLGRAQPQHFGDGTRLSIL.